The rows below give T cell receptor beta chains drawn from one sample of a study of blood T cell repertoires in COVID-19. Here immunoSEQ multiplex PCR was the method, and the copy in TCRdb shows in-frame clones only, minus some. The sample has about 310,000 clones; approximately 87% are singletons. The specimen was peripheral blood. The source is a woman aged 25-40 years with COVID-19, enrolled during active disease. CDR3s include the opening cysteine and the closing phenylalanine or tryptophan. D genes are given only for firm matches. Clone size is given for some rows only: seen once, a few or many times, or a class if the clone is expanded.

TRBV2,.,TRBJ2-3,TRBD1,TGTGCCAGCAGCCCTGACAGGGGGCAGGGAGATACGCAGTATTTT,CASSPDRGQGDTQYF
TRBV27,.,TRBJ2-7,.,TGTGCCAGCTGGAGCCCGGGACTCTCCTCCTACGAGCAGTACTTC,CASWSPGLSSYEQYF
TRBV5-1,.,TRBJ2-7,.,TGCGCCAGCAGCTTTATGGGGGGTAGCACCTACGAGCAGTACTTC,CASSFMGGSTYEQYF
TRBV6-2/TRBV6-3,.,TRBJ1-2,.,TGTGCCAGCAGTTTATCGACAGGACGCCCCTATGGCTACACCTTC,CASSLSTGRPYGYTF
TRBV11-2,.,TRBJ1-5,TRBD1,TGTGCCAGCAGCTTAGGAGTTCACAGGGGACAGCCCCAGCATTTT,CASSLGVHRGQPQHF
TRBV9,.,TRBJ1-1,TRBD1,TGTGCCAGCAGCCAGACAGGGCAGAACACTGAAGCTTTCTTT,CASSQTGQNTEAFF
TRBV11-2,.,TRBJ1-5,.,TGTGCCAGCAGTACAGGGAGGGATCAGCCCCAGCATTTT,CASSTGRDQPQHF
TRBV10-1,.,TRBJ2-1,TRBD2,TGCGCCAGCAGTGCGGCGGGAGGGAGTTTCGACAATGAGCAGTTCTTC,CASSAAGGSFDNEQFF
TRBV28,.,TRBJ2-6,.,TGTGCCAGCAGTTTTTCGGGGGCCAACGTCCTGACTTTC,CASSFSGANVLTF
TRBV3-1/TRBV3-2,few,TRBJ2-1,TRBD2,TGTGCCAGCAGCCCAGGACTAGCCTCTACCAATGAGCAGTTCTTC,CASSPGLASTNEQFF
TRBV5-1,.,TRBJ2-3,.,TGCGCCAGCTTTGGAGGGTATAGCGATCTCACAGATACGCAGTATTTT,CASFGGYSDLTDTQYF
TRBV6-1,.,TRBJ1-2,.,TGTGCCAGCAGTGAAGGGAGGGGCAGCCCATCTAACTATGGCTACACCTTC,CASSEGRGSPSNYGYTF
TRBV5-1,.,TRBJ1-2,TRBD1,TGCGCCAGCACCCCCGGGACAGGGTATGGCTACACCTTC,CASTPGTGYGYTF
TRBV19,.,TRBJ2-1,TRBD2,TGTGCCAGTAGTCGGGCGGGAGGGCTCAATGAGCAGTTCTTC,CASSRAGGLNEQFF
TRBV19,.,TRBJ1-5,.,TGTGCCAGTAGTCCGACAGGATGGCAGCCCCAGCATTTT,CASSPTGWQPQHF
TRBV5-4,.,TRBJ2-6,.,TGTGCCAGCAGCTCCCAGGGCTCTGGGGCCAACGTCCTGACTTTC,CASSSQGSGANVLTF
TRBV7-6,.,TRBJ1-1,.,TGTGCCAGCAGCTTAGGTGGGGGGGGAGCTTTCTTT,CASSLGGGGAFF
TRBV18,.,TRBJ2-6,.,TGTGCCAGCTCACCACCCCAGGGGACCTCCTCTGGGGCCAACGTCCTGACTTTC,CASSPPQGTSSGANVLTF
TRBV19,.,TRBJ1-2,TRBD1,TGTGCCAGTACGACAGGGGGCCAGAGTAACTATGGCTACACCTTC,CASTTGGQSNYGYTF
TRBV15,many,TRBJ2-1,TRBD1,TGTGCCACCAGCGGACAGGTGCAGTCCTACAATGAGCAGTTCTTC,CATSGQVQSYNEQFF
TRBV15,once,TRBJ2-6,.,TGTGCCACCGGGACCCTTAGGGAGGCTGGGGCCAACGTCCTGACTTTC,CATGTLREAGANVLTF
TRBV5-1,.,TRBJ2-7,.,TGCGCCAGCAGCTCTCTGGGGGACAACGAGCAGTACTTC,CASSSLGDNEQYF
TRBV13,.,TRBJ2-7,.,TGTGCCAGCAGCTTAGGAGGGAGGAGCTCCTACGAGCAGTACTTC,CASSLGGRSSYEQYF
TRBV5-4,.,TRBJ1-2,.,TGTGCCAGCAGTTCAAGGGGTTATGGCTACACCTTC,CASSSRGYGYTF
TRBV7-9,.,TRBJ2-5,TRBD2,TGTGCCAGCAGCTTAGATATAAGCGGGGAGCTCGAGACCCAGTACTTC,CASSLDISGELETQYF
TRBV5-6,.,TRBJ2-7,.,TGTGCCAGCAGCTTCGGGGACACCTACGAGCAGTACTTC,CASSFGDTYEQYF